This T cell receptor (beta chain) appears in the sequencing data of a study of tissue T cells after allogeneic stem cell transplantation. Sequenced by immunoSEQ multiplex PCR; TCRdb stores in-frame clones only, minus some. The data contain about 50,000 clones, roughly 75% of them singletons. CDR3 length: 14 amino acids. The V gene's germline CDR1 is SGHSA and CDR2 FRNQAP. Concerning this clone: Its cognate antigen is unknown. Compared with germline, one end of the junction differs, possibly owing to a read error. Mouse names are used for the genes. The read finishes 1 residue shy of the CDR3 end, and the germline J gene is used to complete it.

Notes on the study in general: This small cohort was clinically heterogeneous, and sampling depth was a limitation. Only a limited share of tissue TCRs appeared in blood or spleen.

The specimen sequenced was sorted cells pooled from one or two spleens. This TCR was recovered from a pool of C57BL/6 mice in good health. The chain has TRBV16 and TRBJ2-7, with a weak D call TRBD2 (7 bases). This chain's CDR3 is CASSIEGGRYEQYF. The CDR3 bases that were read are TGTGCAAGCAGCATAGAGGGGGGCCGGTATGAACAGTAC.